The present TCR beta chain was sequenced within a study of cytomegalovirus exposure and HLA in healthy donors. PCR primers comprised 60 Vbeta and 13 Jbeta primers. Sequencing was performed with immunoSEQ multiplex PCR; in TCRdb, only in-frame clones are kept and a portion is missing. Of approximately 100,000 clones listed, roughly 80% are singletons. A remark on this clone: Its specificity is not known.

Findings of the study overall: Analysis performed later found roughly 18,000 TCR beta sequences associated with HLA alleles at 0.05 false discovery rate. The study flagged about 160 TCR beta chains as cytomegalovirus-associated. Confirmation in vitro established that a few CMV-associated chains were specific for CMV antigens.

Sequencing was performed on PBMCs. The clonotype originates from a man aged 40-49 years in good health and CMV-seronegative.

This CDR3 is CASSDSSGGPKEQFF. The CDR3 nucleotides are TGTGCCAGCAGTGACTCAAGCGGGGGCCCGAAGGAGCAGTTCTTC. The chain has TRBV6-4 and TRBJ2-1, with 8 positions matching TRBD2. Germline V gene sequence: CDR1 MRHNA, CDR2 SNTAGT. This CDR3 region has 15 residues. The V gene end was trimmed by 0 bases and the J gene end by 10 bases; junction bases not matched to a gene: 8.